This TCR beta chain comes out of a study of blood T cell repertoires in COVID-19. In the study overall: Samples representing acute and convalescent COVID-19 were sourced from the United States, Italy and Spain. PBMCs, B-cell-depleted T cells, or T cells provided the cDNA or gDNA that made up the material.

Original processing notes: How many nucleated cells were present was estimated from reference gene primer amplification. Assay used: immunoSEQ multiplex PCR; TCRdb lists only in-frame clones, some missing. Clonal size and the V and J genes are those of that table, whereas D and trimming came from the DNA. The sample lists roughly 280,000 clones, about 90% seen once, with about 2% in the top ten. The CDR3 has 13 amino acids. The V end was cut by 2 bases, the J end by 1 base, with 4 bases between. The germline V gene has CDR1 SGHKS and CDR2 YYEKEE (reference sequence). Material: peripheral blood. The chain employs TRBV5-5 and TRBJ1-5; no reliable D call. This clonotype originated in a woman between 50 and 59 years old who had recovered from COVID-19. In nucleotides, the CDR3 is TGTGCCAGCAGCTTTTTAAGCAATCAGCCCCAGCATTTT. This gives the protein CASSFLSNQPQHF.